This T cell receptor (beta chain) was identified in a study of blood T cells in healthy people across ages. The sample holds one count of this clonotype. This CDR3 region has 14 residues. Trimming pared 7 bases from V and 1 base from J, leaving 13 bases between. The germline V gene has CDR1 MNHEY and CDR2 SMNVEV (reference sequence). Every sample gave at least 5 micrograms of total RNA when it was extracted. The second PCR ran about 6 to 11 cycles with a sample-barcoded 5' primer and J-beta primers. TCRdb processed the 5' RACE reads anew with MiXCR; each CDR3 protein has one entry. The sample yields roughly 800,000 distinct CDR3 sequences, 55% to 75% seen once.

This clonotype was obtained from a young man in good health. The material sequenced was blood. The gene calls are TRBV27 and TRBJ1-1; perhaps TRBD1 as D (5 bases). This CDR3 is CASKDRVQNTEAFF. CDR3 coding DNA: TGTGCCAGCAAAGACAGAGTACAGAACACTGAAGCTTTCTTT.